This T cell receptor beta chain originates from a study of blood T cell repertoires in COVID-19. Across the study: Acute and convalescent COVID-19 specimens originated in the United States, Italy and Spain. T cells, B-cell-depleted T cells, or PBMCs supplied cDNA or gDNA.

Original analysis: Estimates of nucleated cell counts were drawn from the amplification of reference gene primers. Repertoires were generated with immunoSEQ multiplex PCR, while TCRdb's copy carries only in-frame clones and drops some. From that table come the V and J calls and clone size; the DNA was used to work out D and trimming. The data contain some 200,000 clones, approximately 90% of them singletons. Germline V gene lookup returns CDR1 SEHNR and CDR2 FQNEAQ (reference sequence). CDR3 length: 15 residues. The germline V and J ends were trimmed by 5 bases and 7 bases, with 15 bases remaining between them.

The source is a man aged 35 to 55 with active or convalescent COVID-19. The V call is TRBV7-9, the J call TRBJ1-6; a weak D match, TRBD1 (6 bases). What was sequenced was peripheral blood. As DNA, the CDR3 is TGTGCCAGCAGCCCACCGACAGGCCTAAATTCACCCCTCCACTTT. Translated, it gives CASSPPTGLNSPLHF.